Below, one TCR beta chain is given with its context. Its antigen is unknown. Following a re-call of the 5' RACE reads, TCRdb has one entry per CDR3 protein and lacks DNA. The sample includes roughly 200,000 distinct CDR3 sequences. The germline V gene has CDR1 WSHSY and CDR2 SAAADI. The CDR3 runs to 15 residues. This entry belongs to a study of monozygotic twins with inflammatory bowel disease. Study-level results: Twin concordance left repertoire similarity unchanged, with limited power a possible explanation for this lack of difference.

This receptor was taken from a human donor with ulcerative colitis or Crohn's disease, or a healthy co-twin of an affected twin (not recorded which). The specimen was blood. This chain connects TRBV10-2 to TRBJ2-7; TCRdb's D call, TRBD1, is unchecked because there is no DNA. CDR3 residues: CASSGPYSTVDEQYF.